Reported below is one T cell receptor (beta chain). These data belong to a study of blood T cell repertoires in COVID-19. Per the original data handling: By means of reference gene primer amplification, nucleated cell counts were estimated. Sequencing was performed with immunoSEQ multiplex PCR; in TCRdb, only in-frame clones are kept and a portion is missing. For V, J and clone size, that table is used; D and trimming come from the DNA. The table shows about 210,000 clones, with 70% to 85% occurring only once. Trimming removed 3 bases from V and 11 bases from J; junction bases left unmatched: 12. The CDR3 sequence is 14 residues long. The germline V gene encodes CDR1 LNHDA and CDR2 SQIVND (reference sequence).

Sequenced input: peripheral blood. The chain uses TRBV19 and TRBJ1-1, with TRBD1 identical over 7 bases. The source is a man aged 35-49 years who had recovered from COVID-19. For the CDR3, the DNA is TGTGCCAGTAGTATCCTAACAGGGGCTTTGGGGGCTTTCTTT. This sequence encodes CASSILTGALGAFF.